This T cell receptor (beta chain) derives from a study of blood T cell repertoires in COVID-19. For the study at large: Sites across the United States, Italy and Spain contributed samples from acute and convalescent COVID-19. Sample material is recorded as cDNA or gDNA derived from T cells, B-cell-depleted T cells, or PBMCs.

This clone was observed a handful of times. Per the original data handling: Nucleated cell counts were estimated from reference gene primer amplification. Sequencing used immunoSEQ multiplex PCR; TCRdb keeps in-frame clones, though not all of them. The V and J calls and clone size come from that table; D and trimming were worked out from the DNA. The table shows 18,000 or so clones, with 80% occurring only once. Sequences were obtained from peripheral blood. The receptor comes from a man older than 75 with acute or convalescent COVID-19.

This CDR3 is CASSLDRRGYTF. The CDR3 bases are TGCGCCAGCAGCTTGGACCGGAGGGGCTACACCTTC. The chain recombines TRBV5-1 with TRBJ1-2; D call uncertain. Trimming cost V 0 bases and J 8 bases, with 8 bases left between them. The CDR3 loop spans 12 amino acids. Looked up from germline, CDR1 is SGHRS and CDR2 is YFSETQ.